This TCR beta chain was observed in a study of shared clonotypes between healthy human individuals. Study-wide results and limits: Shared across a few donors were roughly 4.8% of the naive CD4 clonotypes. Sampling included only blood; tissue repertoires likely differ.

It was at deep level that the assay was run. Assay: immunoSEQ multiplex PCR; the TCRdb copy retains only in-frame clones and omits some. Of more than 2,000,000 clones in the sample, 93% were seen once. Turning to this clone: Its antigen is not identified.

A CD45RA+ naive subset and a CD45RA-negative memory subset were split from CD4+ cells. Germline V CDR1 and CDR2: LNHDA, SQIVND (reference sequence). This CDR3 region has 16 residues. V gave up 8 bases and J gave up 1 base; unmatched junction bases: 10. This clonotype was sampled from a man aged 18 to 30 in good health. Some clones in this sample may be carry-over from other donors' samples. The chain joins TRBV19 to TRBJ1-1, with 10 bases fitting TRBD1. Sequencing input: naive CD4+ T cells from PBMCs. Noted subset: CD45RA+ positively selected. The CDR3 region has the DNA TGTGCCAGTCTACCGGGACAGGGGTTGACGAACACTGAAGCTTTCTTT. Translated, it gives CASLPGQGLTNTEAFF.